This note documents a single T cell receptor (beta chain) sequence. Its antigen is unknown. TCRdb redid the calling of the RACE reads with MiXCR, one entry per CDR3 protein. The table shows approximately 97,000 distinct CDR3 sequences, with 25% to 30% occurring only once. This sample is drawn from a study of human T cells and chemical hapten exposure. Study-level information: Small discrepancies in pooled library volume mainly accounted for the varying TCR yields per sample. The study's findings and limits: Unchanged with DPC sensitization were TCRs above 1 in 1000 frequency.

This CDR3 is 14 amino acids long. Losses at the gene ends were 6 bases for V and 0 bases for J; bases not matched to a gene: 4. As for time point: patch test 3, about 24 weeks after DPC sensitization. Treatment of the sample: therapeutic diphenylcyclopropenone sensitization with weekly scalp DPC. The sample in question was whole blood, obtained in connection with sensitization to the hapten diphenylcyclopropenone (DPC). The source is a man in his forties with alopecia areata. Some clones in this sample may be carry-over from other donors' samples. The chain uses TRBV12-3 or TRBV12-4 and TRBJ1-1, with 7 positions matching TRBD1. CDR3 region: CASRSGTVNTEAFF. The CDR3 DNA is TGTGCCAGCAGATCCGGGACAGTGAACACTGAAGCTTTCTTT.